Listed below are T cell receptor beta chains from one sample, sequenced in a study of blood T cells in healthy people across ages. One entry per CDR3 protein results from TCRdb running MiXCR on the 5' RACE reads. The profile shows fewer than 700,000 distinct CDR3 sequences, around half of them singletons. Sequences were obtained from blood. The receptor set was obtained from a man older than 75 in good health. CDR3s include the opening cysteine and the closing phenylalanine or tryptophan. A D gene is named only where the DNA matches it firmly. Size values are once, few and many counts, or a class for expanded clones, and some rows have none.

D,J,size,V,CDR3,DNA
.,TRBJ2-3,.,TRBV7-2,CASSRVPGGTDTQYF,TGTGCCAGCAGCAGAGTCCCGGGGGGCACAGATACGCAGTATTTT
.,TRBJ2-1,few,TRBV10-3,CAISESSGGYNEQFF,TGTGCCATCAGTGAATCGAGCGGAGGCTACAATGAGCAGTTCTTC
TRBD2,TRBJ2-3,.,TRBV4-1,CASSPRGGFDTDTQYF,TGCGCCAGCAGCCCCCGGGGGGGTTTCGACACGGATACGCAGTATTTT
TRBD1,TRBJ2-7,.,TRBV4-1,CASSQVRLDTGGSYEQYF,TGCGCCAGCAGCCAAGTTCGGTTGGATACAGGGGGTTCCTACGAGCAGTACTTC
TRBD1,TRBJ2-7,few,TRBV7-9,CASSQRGTGVGEQYF,TGTGCCAGCAGCCAACGTGGGACAGGGGTGGGCGAGCAGTACTTC
.,TRBJ1-2,.,TRBV20-1,CSALRMGYGYTF,TGCAGTGCACTGAGGATGGGCTATGGCTACACCTTC
TRBD1,TRBJ2-3,.,TRBV2,CASSPGTGGLDTQYF,TGTGCCAGCAGCCCCGGGACAGGGGGACTAGATACGCAGTATTTT
TRBD2,TRBJ2-7,.,TRBV7-2,CAGSPGVGAGITYEQYF,TGTGCCGGCAGCCCCGGAGTGGGAGCGGGGATTACTTACGAGCAGTACTTC
.,TRBJ2-1,.,TRBV20-1,CSARGGAAEQFF,TGCAGTGCTAGGGGGGGAGCGGCTGAGCAGTTCTTC
.,TRBJ2-2,.,TRBV7-2,CASRNRQGELFF,TGTGCCAGCAGAAACCGACAGGGGGAGCTGTTTTTT
TRBD2,TRBJ2-4,once,TRBV6-5,CDSRDGSGGRNEQYF,TGTGACAGCCGGGACGGTAGCGGGGGTAGGAATGAGCAGTACTTC
.,TRBJ1-1,.,TRBV3-1,CASSLLQGTKNTEAFF,TGTGCCAGCAGCCTCTTACAGGGAACCAAGAACACTGAAGCTTTCTTT
TRBD1,TRBJ2-7,.,TRBV29-1,CSVETGGPYEQYF,TGCAGCGTTGAGACAGGGGGCCCCTACGAGCAGTACTTC
TRBD2,TRBJ2-1,.,TRBV4-3,CASSQELAGGFYNEQFF,TGCGCCAGCAGCCAAGAACTAGCGGGGGGTTTCTACAATGAGCAGTTCTTC
TRBD1,TRBJ2-7,.,TRBV7-2,CASSLDRGVGEQYF,TGTGCCAGCAGCTTGGACAGGGGGGTCGGCGAGCAGTACTTC
.,TRBJ2-2,.,TRBV29-1,CSGRETGELFF,TGCAGCGGTCGGGAGACCGGGGAGCTGTTTTTT
TRBD2,TRBJ2-1,.,TRBV20-1,CSARSASGSDNEQFF,TGCAGTGCTAGATCGGCTAGCGGGAGTGACAATGAGCAGTTCTTC
TRBD2,TRBJ2-1,few,TRBV5-1,CASILLAGAINEQFF,TGCGCCAGCATCCTCTTAGCGGGGGCGATAAATGAGCAGTTCTTC
.,TRBJ2-7,.,TRBV20-1,CSVAGPYEQYF,TGCAGTGTCGCGGGACCCTACGAGCAGTACTTC
.,TRBJ2-7,.,TRBV7-9,CASSLVLGSYNEQYF,TGTGCCAGCAGCTTGGTTCTGGGGTCCTACAATGAGCAGTACTTC
TRBD1,TRBJ1-6,few,TRBV20-1,CSARDHDRGPISYNSPLHF,TGCAGTGCTAGAGATCACGACAGGGGCCCTATCTCCTATAATTCACCCCTCCACTTT
.,TRBJ2-6,.,TRBV29-1,CSVREPTSGANVLTF,TGCAGCGTCAGGGAGCCCACCTCTGGGGCCAACGTCCTGACTTTC
.,TRBJ2-7,few,TRBV7-8,CASSLNWGATYEQYF,TGTGCCAGCAGCCTCAATTGGGGCGCCACCTACGAGCAGTACTTC
TRBD1,TRBJ2-1,few,TRBV5-1,CASSLVDRGHNEQFF,TGCGCCAGCAGCTTGGTGGACAGGGGGCACAATGAGCAGTTCTTC
TRBD2,TRBJ2-1,once,TRBV6-2/TRBV6-3,CASSRPRLAGDGNEQFF,TGTGCCAGCAGTCGACCCCGACTAGCGGGAGATGGGAATGAGCAGTTCTTC
.,TRBJ1-6,many,TRBV6-5,CASSLGHHNSPLHF,TGTGCCAGCAGTTTAGGACACCATAATTCACCCCTCCACTTT
.,TRBJ1-4,few,TRBV7-9,CASSLAARFTNEKLFF,TGTGCCAGCAGCTTAGCAGCCAGGTTCACTAATGAAAAACTGTTTTTT
.,TRBJ1-1,.,TRBV12-3/TRBV12-4,CASSLSPGRRLNTEAFF,TGTGCCAGCAGTTTAAGTCCCGGGCGGCGGCTGAACACTGAAGCTTTCTTT
TRBD2,TRBJ2-7,.,TRBV6-2/TRBV6-3,CASSDARLAGGPTGEQYF,TGTGCCAGCAGTGACGCCAGACTAGCGGGAGGACCTACTGGAGAGCAGTACTTC
TRBD2,TRBJ2-1,few,TRBV9,CASSVTSGKVNEQFF,TGTGCCAGCAGCGTGACTAGCGGGAAGGTCAATGAGCAGTTCTTC
TRBD1,TRBJ2-5,.,TRBV12-3/TRBV12-4,CASSLRGTGKYQETQYF,TGTGCCAGCAGTTTAAGGGGGACAGGAAAGTACCAAGAGACCCAGTACTTC
.,TRBJ1-6,few,TRBV7-2,CASSEIRGSPLHF,TGTGCCAGCAGCGAGATTAGGGGGTCACCCCTCCACTTT
.,TRBJ1-2,once,TRBV19,CATQWRENYGYTF,TGTGCCACACAGTGGAGGGAAAACTATGGCTACACCTTC
TRBD2,TRBJ2-7,.,TRBV4-2,CASSQRTSALRGSYEQYF,TGTGCCAGCAGCCAGCGGACTAGCGCCCTAAGAGGCTCCTACGAGCAGTACTTC
.,TRBJ2-1,.,TRBV5-6,CASSKGPLNEQFF,TGTGCCAGCAGCAAGGGACCTTTAAACGAGCAGTTCTTC
.,TRBJ2-7,.,TRBV20-1,CSLAHAYEQYF,TGCAGTCTCGCACACGCCTACGAGCAGTACTTC
.,TRBJ2-1,few,TRBV3-1,CASSQHEFDPAYNEQFF,TGTGCCAGCAGCCAACATGAATTTGACCCCGCCTACAATGAGCAGTTCTTC
.,TRBJ2-6,.,TRBV12-3/TRBV12-4,CASSFARRAGANVLTF,TGTGCCAGCAGTTTTGCCAGACGGGCTGGGGCCAACGTCCTGACTTTC
TRBD2,TRBJ2-2,.,TRBV6-2/TRBV6-3,CASRTAAGGLAGGGELFF,TGTGCCAGCAGAACGGCAGCAGGGGGACTAGCGGGAGGCGGGGAGCTGTTTTTT
TRBD1,TRBJ2-1,few,TRBV11-1,CASSLNDRGPYNEQFF,TGTGCCAGCAGCTTAAACGACAGGGGGCCGTACAATGAGCAGTTCTTC
TRBD2,TRBJ2-1,few,TRBV7-3,CASSLGTTSYNEQFF,TGTGCCAGCAGCTTAGGGACTACCTCCTACAATGAGCAGTTCTTC
.,TRBJ1-1,.,TRBV20-1,CSAKEWQKNTEAFF,TGCAGTGCTAAGGAATGGCAGAAGAACACTGAAGCTTTCTTT
TRBD1,TRBJ1-5,.,TRBV15,CATSSQGADQPQHF,TGTGCCACCAGCTCCCAGGGGGCTGATCAGCCCCAGCATTTT